The 15 T cell receptor beta chains below all came from one sample that was sequenced in a study of vaccination effects on CD4 cells after COVID-19 (dated by TCRdb to between 2021 and 2024). Their antigen targets remain unknown. To identify antigen-specific CD4+ T cell clonotypes by their expansion, the ViraFEST assay first stimulated PBMC with viral peptide pools and then applied TCR sequencing. After about 10 days of culture, CD4+ T cells were isolated with the EasySep CD4+ T cell isolation kit. Two doses of either the BNT162b2 or the mRNA-1273 mRNA SARS-CoV-2 vaccine were administered to participants. Library preparation was by the immunoSEQ multiplex PCR assay. TCRdb obtained this table from immuneACCESS and retained in-frame rearrangements with V and J assigned. These tables miss some clones; where compared with another copy, unresolved V genes account for less than half of the shortfall, and the remainder is unexplained. The sample includes tens of thousands of clones, with around 69% observed a single time. Around 1.5% of the sample lies in the top ten.

The sample consisted of CD4+ T cells from PBMCs cultured with HCoV-229E spike peptides, taken after COVID-19 vaccination. The label giving this sample's cell subset or site can be read as: HCoV-229E spike overlapping peptide pool stimulation. The receptors were gathered from a human donor who received a COVID-19 vaccine.

This chain links TRBV4-1 with TRBJ2-5, with D unresolved. This CDR3 contains 12 residues. From germline, CDR1 is MGHRA and CDR2 YSYEKL. Between the trimmed V and J ends, which lost 3 bases and 5 bases, there was a span of 7 bases. CDR3 bases: TGCGCCAGCAGCCACCCCGGGGAGACCCAGTACTTC. Its translation: CASSHPGETQYF.

The chain recombines TRBV2 with TRBJ1-5; perhaps TRBD1 as D (5 bases). The CDR3 is made up of 14 amino acids. Germline V CDR1 and CDR2: SNHLY, FYNNEI. Trimming removed 3 bases at V and 5 bases at J, with 11 bases between. The CDR3 protein is CASSDWQGDQPQHF. The CDR3 coding sequence is TGTGCCAGCAGTGATTGGCAGGGCGATCAGCCCCAGCATTTT. Full variable domain (rest looked up from reference TRBV2 and TRBJ1-5): EPEVTQTPSHQVTQMGQEVILRCVPISNHLYFYWYRQILGQKVEFLVSFYNNEISEKSEIFDDQFSVERPDGSNFTLKIRSTKLEDSAMYFCASSDWQGDQPQHFGDGTRLSIL.

This clone was counted only a few times. The genes are TRBV6-5 and TRBJ1-5; the D gene is possibly TRBD1 (5 bases). The CDR3 is made up of 15 amino acids. V lost 8 bases and J lost 2, with 16 bases in between. The V gene's germline CDR1 is MNHEY and CDR2 SVGAGI. The CDR3 reads CASLQGELGNQPQHF. DNA of the CDR3: TGTGCCAGCCTCCAGGGAGAGTTAGGCAATCAGCCCCAGCATTTT.

J is TRBJ2-4 and V is TRBV11-2; 8 nucleotides agree with TRBD1. The junction had 4 bases not matched to a gene; V was cut back by 5 bases and J by 4 bases. CDR3 length: 14 residues. Germline lookup yields CDR1 SGHAT and CDR2 FQNNGV. CDR3 nucleotides: TGTGCCAGCAGCCCCGGACAGGGAAAAAACATTCAGTACTTC. Its translation is CASSPGQGKNIQYF.

The chain couples TRBV6-1 to TRBJ1-1; 7 positions agree with TRBD1. CDR3 size: 11 residues. With V trimmed by 3 bases and J by 9 bases, 1 base remained unmatched. Per germline, CDR1 MNHNS and CDR2 SASEGT. CDR3 bases: TGTGCCAGCAGTGAGGACAGGAAAGCTTTCTTT. Its translation is CASSEDRKAFF.

The chain employs TRBV5-1 and TRBJ2-2; possible D gene TRBD1, 6 bases. The CDR3 has 17 residues. Germline values: CDR1 SGHRS, CDR2 YFSETQ. Between the trimmed V and J ends, which lost 0 bases and 0 bases, there was a span of 12 bases. CDR3 sequence: CASSLDPQGSNTGELFF. CDR3 nucleotides: TGCGCCAGCAGCTTGGACCCACAGGGATCGAACACCGGGGAGCTGTTTTTT. Looking up the rest from reference TRBV5-1 and TRBJ2-2 gives the full variable domain: KAGVTQTPRYLIKTRGQQVTLSCSPISGHRSVSWYQQTPGQGLQFLFEYFSETQRNKGNFPGRFSGRQFSNSRSEMNVSTLELGDSALYLCASSLDPQGSNTGELFFGEGSRLTVL.

This clone was detected a few times. This rearrangement joins TRBV7-9 to TRBJ1-2, with 9 nucleotides matching TRBD1. V gave up 3 bases and J gave up 10 bases; unmatched junction bases: 6. Germline loops: CDR1 SEHNR, CDR2 FQNEAQ (reference sequence). The CDR3 has 13 amino acids. The CDR3 DNA is TGTGCCAGCAGCTTTGGTGGGACAGGGCACTACACCTTC. Its translation: CASSFGGTGHYTF.

The rearrangement uses TRBV27 and TRBJ1-3, with D hard to call. The CDR3 loop spans 15 amino acids. Trimming left V 5 bases short and J 4 bases short, with 15 bases between. The germline V gene encodes CDR1 MNHEY and CDR2 SMNVEV (reference sequence). This CDR3 is CASSPGVSTGNTIYF. CDR3 DNA: TGTGCCAGCAGTCCGGGAGTCAGTACCGGAAACACCATATATTTT.

The chain joins TRBV5-1 to TRBJ2-1, with 9 bases that match TRBD2. This CDR3 is built from 16 residues. V trimming: 3 bases; J trimming: 9 bases; junction bases outside the gene matches: 13. Germline assignment: CDR1 SGHRS and CDR2 YFSETQ. The CDR3 sequence: CASSSGASGGFSEQFF. CDR3 nucleotide sequence: TGCGCCAGCAGCTCAGGCGCGAGCGGGGGGTTCTCTGAGCAGTTCTTC.

This rearrangement joins TRBV7-2 to TRBJ1-5; 7 nucleotides agree with TRBD1. The trim removed 4 bases at V and 9 bases at J, leaving 9 bases unmatched. The CDR3 runs to 14 residues. Germline V lookup: CDR1 SGHTA, CDR2 FQGNSA. The CDR3 loop reads CASSSTNQGGPQHF. DNA of the CDR3: TGTGCCAGCAGCTCGACGAACCAGGGGGGGCCCCAGCATTTT. Drawing the rest from reference TRBV7-2 and TRBJ1-5, the complete variable domain is GAGVSQSPSNKVTEKGKDVELRCDPISGHTALYWYRQSLGQGLEFLIYFQGNSAPDKSGLPSDRFSAERTGGSVSTLTIQRTQQEDSAVYLCASSSTNQGGPQHFGDGTRLSIL.

The rearrangement joins TRBV29-1 to TRBJ1-2; possibly TRBD1 for D (6 bases). CDR3 length: 15 residues. Germline CDR1 and CDR2: SQVTM and ANQGSEA. V was cut by 5 bases and J by 5 bases, with 21 bases left in between. This chain's CDR3 is CSVLRLGTGQYGYTF. The DNA for the CDR3 is TGCAGCGTTCTCCGGCTGGGGACGGGACAATATGGCTACACCTTC. The full variable domain, completed using reference TRBV29-1 and TRBJ1-2, is SAVISQKPSRDICQRGTSLTIQCQVDSQVTMMFWYRQQPGQSLTLIATANQGSEATYESGFVIDKFPISRPNLTFSTLTVSNMSPEDSSIYLCSVLRLGTGQYGYTFGSGTRLTVV.

The rearrangement uses TRBV5-1 and TRBJ2-5, with D possibly called TRBD1 or TRBD2 (5 bases each). CDR3 length: 12 residues. Trimming left V 5 bases short and J 4 bases short, with 9 bases between. The germline CDR1 and CDR2 sequences are SGHRS and YFSETQ. This CDR3 is CASRDGGETQYF. CDR3 nucleotide sequence: TGCGCCAGCAGGGATGGGGGAGAGACCCAGTACTTC.

The V and J genes are TRBV14 and TRBJ1-5, with TRBD1 matching 8 bases. This CDR3 spans 13 amino acids. J was trimmed by 4 bases and V by 4 bases; bases with no gene match: 0. CDR1 is SGHDN, CDR2 FVKESK, per germline. CDR3 in DNA: TGTGCCAGCAGCCGGACAGGGAATCAGCCCCAGCATTTT. Amino acid sequence: CASSRTGNQPQHF.

This clone was seen once. This chain links TRBV2 with TRBJ2-7, with a possible D match to TRBD1 (6 bases). CDR1 and CDR2 (germline): SNHLY, FYNNEI. This CDR3 has 15 amino acids. Trimming stripped 8 bases from V and 5 bases from J, with 22 bases between. The chain's CDR3 is CASAGLRDKQNEQYV. The CDR3, as DNA: TGTGCCAGCGCCGGATTACGGGACAAACAAAACGAGCAGTACGTC.

A single count supports this clone. The chain combines TRBV7-2 with TRBJ2-1; no firm D call. The CDR3 totals 13 residues. V lost 1 base to trimming and J lost 9 bases, with 10 bases between them. Germline V gene sequence: CDR1 SGHTA, CDR2 FQGNSA. The CDR3 protein is CASSLVRSGEQFF. Here the CDR3 DNA reads TGTGCCAGCAGCTTAGTAAGGTCGGGTGAGCAGTTCTTC.